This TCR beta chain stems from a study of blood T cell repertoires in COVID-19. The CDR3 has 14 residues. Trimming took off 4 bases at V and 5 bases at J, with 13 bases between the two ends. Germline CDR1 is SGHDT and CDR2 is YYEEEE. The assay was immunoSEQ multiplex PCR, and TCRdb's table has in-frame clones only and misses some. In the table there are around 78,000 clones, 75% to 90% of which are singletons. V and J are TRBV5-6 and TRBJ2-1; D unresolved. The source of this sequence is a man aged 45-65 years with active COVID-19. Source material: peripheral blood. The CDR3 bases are TGTGCCAGCAGCCTCGGCCCAGACAACAATGAGCAGTTCTTC. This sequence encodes CASSLGPDNNEQFF.